One sample yielded the 2 T cell receptor beta chains listed below, sequenced in a study of radiotherapy plus CTLA-4 blockade in lung cancer. The method was immunoSEQ multiplex PCR; TCRdb's version includes in-frame clones alone and lacks a portion of them. Seen here are fewer than 35,000 clones, 70% to 80% observed once, and the top ten hold 13% to 15%. The sample in question was peripheral blood, obtained from a patient treated with radiotherapy plus ipilimumab. The receptor set was obtained from a human donor with non-small cell lung cancer that progressed on radiotherapy plus ipilimumab.

The gene calls are TRBV19 and TRBJ1-1, with 7 bases matching TRBD1. The CDR3 sequence is 14 residues long. V lost 7 bases and J lost 6; bases outside the gene matches: 11. Germline V gene sequence: CDR1 LNHDA, CDR2 SQIVND (reference sequence). The CDR3 loop is CASTLGQQLSEAFF. DNA of the CDR3: TGTGCCAGTACCCTGGGACAGCAATTGTCTGAAGCTTTCTTT.

The chain joins TRBV11-2 to TRBJ2-7, with 8 positions matching TRBD1. V lost 4 bases and J lost 5; bases outside the gene matches: 10. This CDR3 is 15 amino acids long. Germline CDR1 and CDR2: SGHAT and FQNNGV. This chain's CDR3 is CASSSPGQAFHEQYF. The CDR3 DNA reads as TGTGCCAGCAGCTCCCCGGGACAGGCCTTCCACGAGCAGTACTTC.